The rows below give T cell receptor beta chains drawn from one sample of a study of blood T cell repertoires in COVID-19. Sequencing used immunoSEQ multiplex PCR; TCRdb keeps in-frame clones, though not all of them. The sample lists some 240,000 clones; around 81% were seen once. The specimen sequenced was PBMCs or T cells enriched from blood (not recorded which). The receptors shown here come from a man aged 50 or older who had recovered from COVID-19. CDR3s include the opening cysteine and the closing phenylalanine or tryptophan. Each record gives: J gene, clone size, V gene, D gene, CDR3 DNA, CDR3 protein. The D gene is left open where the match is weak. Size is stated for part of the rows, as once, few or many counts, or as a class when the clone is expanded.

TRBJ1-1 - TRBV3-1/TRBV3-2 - TGTGCCAGCAGCCACGACGGCGAGTCAGGGGCTTTCTTT CASSHDGESGAFF
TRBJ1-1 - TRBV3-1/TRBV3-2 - TGTGCCAGCAGCCCCACTACCAACACTGAAGCTTTCTTT CASSPTTNTEAFF
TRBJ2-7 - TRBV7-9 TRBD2 TGTGCCAGCAGCTTAGCGCGGGCTAGCGGTTCCTACGAGCAGTACTTC CASSLARASGSYEQYF
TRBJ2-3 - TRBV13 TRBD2 TGTGCCAGCAGCTCCGGACTAGCGGGGGCGCACCGGGATACGCAGTATTTT CASSSGLAGAHRDTQYF
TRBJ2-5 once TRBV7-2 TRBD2 TGTGCCAGCAGCTCCAGACTAGCGGGGCTGCCCACACAAGAGACCCAGTACTTC CASSSRLAGLPTQETQYF
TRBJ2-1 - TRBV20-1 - TGCAGTGCTAGCCAGGGGGGTGAGCAGTTCTTC CSASQGGEQFF
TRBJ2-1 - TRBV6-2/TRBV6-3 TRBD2 TGTGCCAGCAGTCAGGGACTAGCGGGGCTCTTC CASSQGLAGLF
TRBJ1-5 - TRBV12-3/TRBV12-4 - TGTGCCAGCAGTTTAACGTATAGTCAGCCCCAGCATTTT CASSLTYSQPQHF
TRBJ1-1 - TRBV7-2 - TGTGCCAGCAGCATGCAGGGCAGAACCGCTGAAGCTTTCTTT CASSMQGRTAEAFF
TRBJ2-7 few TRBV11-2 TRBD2 TGTGCCAGCAGCTTAGTCCTAGCGGGGACCTACGAGCAGTACTTC CASSLVLAGTYEQYF
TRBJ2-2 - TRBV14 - TGTGCCAGCAGCCAAGAAACAGGTTTGAACACCGGGGAGCTGTTTTTT CASSQETGLNTGELFF
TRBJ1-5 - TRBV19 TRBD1 TGTGCCAGTAGTATCGACAGGGGCGCTGGCAATCAGCCCCAGCATTTT CASSIDRGAGNQPQHF
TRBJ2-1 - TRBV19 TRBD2 TGTGCCAGTAGTATAGATCGGGGACTAGGGTTTATGTACAATGAGCAGTTCTTC CASSIDRGLGFMYNEQFF
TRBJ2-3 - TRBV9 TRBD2 TGTGCCAGCAGCGGGGGTCTAGCGGGGCTATCATCAGATACGCAGTATTTT CASSGGLAGLSSDTQYF
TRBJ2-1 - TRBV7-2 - TGTGCCAGCAGCTTGTCGTCGGGGAAAGAGCAGTTCTTC CASSLSSGKEQFF
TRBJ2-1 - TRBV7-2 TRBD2 TGTGCCAGCAGCTCCCGGACTAGGAGCCATGAGCAGTTCTTC CASSSRTRSHEQFF
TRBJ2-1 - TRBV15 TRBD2 TGTGCCACCAGCAGAGATCTAGCGGGAGCTAATGAGCAGTTCTTC CATSRDLAGANEQFF
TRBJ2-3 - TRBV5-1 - TGCGCCAGCAGCCCGGTGGGGAGTGGGGGCAGTACGCAGTATTTT CASSPVGSGGSTQYF
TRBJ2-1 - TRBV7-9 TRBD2 TGTGCCAGCAGCTCAAGGGTCGTCGGGACTAGCGGTTACAATGAGCAGTTCTTC CASSSRVVGTSGYNEQFF
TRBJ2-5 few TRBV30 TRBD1 TGTGCCTGGAGCTACCGGGACAGGGGAGCGACCCAGTACTTC CAWSYRDRGATQYF
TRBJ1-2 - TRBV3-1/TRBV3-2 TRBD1 TGTGCCAGCAGCGCCGCGGGACAGGGATATGATGGCTACACCTTC CASSAAGQGYDGYTF
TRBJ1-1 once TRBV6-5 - TGTGCCAGCAGTAAGGGGGGGCCGAACACTGAAGCTTTCTTT CASSKGGPNTEAFF
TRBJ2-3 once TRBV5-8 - TGTGCCAGCAGCTTCCACAGGGTGGGCACAGATACGCAGTATTTT CASSFHRVGTDTQYF
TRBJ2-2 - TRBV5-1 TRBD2 TGCGCCAGCAGCCTATCCACTAGCGGGGGGTACACCGGGGAGCTGTTTTTT CASSLSTSGGYTGELFF
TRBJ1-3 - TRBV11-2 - TGTGCCAGCAGCCCTATTGGGCCGGGAATCTCTGGAAACACCATATATTTT CASSPIGPGISGNTIYF
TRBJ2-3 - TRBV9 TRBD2 TGTGCCAGCAGCGTCGGGACTAGCGGGAGAGATACGCAGTATTTT CASSVGTSGRDTQYF
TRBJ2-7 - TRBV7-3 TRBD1 TGTGCCAGCAGCGAAACCGGGACAGGGTCCTACGAGCAGTACTTC CASSETGTGSYEQYF
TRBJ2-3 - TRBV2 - TGTGCCAGCAGGGGGCAGCCCCGTCGCGCAGATACGCAGTATTTT CASRGQPRRADTQYF
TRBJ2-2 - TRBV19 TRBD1 TGTGCCAGTTGGAATAGACAGGGGGCGAACACCGGGGAGCTGTTTTTT CASWNRQGANTGELFF
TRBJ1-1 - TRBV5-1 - TGCGCCAGCAACAGGAGGGGTGGCTCTGAAGCTTTCTTT CASNRRGGSEAFF
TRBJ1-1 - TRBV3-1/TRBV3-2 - TGTGCCAGCAGCCCCAGGGAAGACACTGAAGCTTTCTTT CASSPREDTEAFF
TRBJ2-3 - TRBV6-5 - TGTGCCAGCAGTTCCGGTTTGCGTGGGGCCGCAGATACGCAGTATTTT CASSSGLRGAADTQYF
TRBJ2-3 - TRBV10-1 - TGCGCCAGCAGAGGAGGGGCGCCGGGAGATACGCAGTATTTT CASRGGAPGDTQYF
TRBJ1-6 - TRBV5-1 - TGCGCCAGCAGCTTGGGATACGGCGGAGGGCCCCTCCACTTT CASSLGYGGGPLHF
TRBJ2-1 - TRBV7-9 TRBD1 TGTGCCAGCAGCTTGACAGGGGGCTCCTACAATGAGCAGTTCTTC CASSLTGGSYNEQFF
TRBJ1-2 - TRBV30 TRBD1 TGTGCCTCCCGGGACAGTAACTATGGCTACACCTTC CASRDSNYGYTF
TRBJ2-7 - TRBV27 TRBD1 TGTGCCAGCAGGAGAAAGGGGACAGGGGGGTCCTACGAGCAGTACTTC CASRRKGTGGSYEQYF
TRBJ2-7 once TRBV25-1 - TGTGCCAGCAGTGACCCTTACACATTCTACGAGCAGTACTTC CASSDPYTFYEQYF
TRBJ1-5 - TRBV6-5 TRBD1 TGTGCCAGCAGTCCCACAGGGGGGAGTCAGCCCCAGCATTTT CASSPTGGSQPQHF
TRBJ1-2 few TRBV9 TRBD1 TGTGCCAGCAGCGTAGCGGCAGGGGGCGGTGGCTACACCTTC CASSVAAGGGGYTF
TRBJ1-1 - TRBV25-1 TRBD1 TGTGCCAGCTGGGCAGGGGGCACTGAAGCTTTCTTT CASWAGGTEAFF
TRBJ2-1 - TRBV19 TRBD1 TGTGCCAGTAGATCAAGAACAGGGGAGAATGAGCAGTTCTTC CASRSRTGENEQFF
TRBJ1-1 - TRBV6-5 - TGTGCCAGCAGGCCCCTATCAGGGTCCACTGAAGCTTTCTTT CASRPLSGSTEAFF
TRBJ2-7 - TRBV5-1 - TGCGCCAGCAGCTTGTCGCCGCAAATTTCGGGAAACGAGCAGTACTTC CASSLSPQISGNEQYF
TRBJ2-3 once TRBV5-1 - TGCGCCAGCAGATTTATCCCGGACAGTTTCACAGATACGCAGTATTTT CASRFIPDSFTDTQYF
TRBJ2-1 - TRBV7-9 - TGTGCCAGCAGCTCCCCGGGCGGGTTCTACAATGAGCAGTTCTTC CASSSPGGFYNEQFF
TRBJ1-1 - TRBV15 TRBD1 TGTGCCACCAGCAGAGCAACCGGGACAGGGAACACTGAAGCTTTCTTT CATSRATGTGNTEAFF
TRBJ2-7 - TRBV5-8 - TGTGCCAGCAGCTTAGGACACCACGAGCAGTACTTC CASSLGHHEQYF
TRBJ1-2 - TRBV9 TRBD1 TGTGCCAGCAGCTCACGCAGGGGGCCCGACTATGGCTACACCTTC CASSSRRGPDYGYTF
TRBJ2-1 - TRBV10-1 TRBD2 TGCGCCAGCAGTGAGGCGGCGGGAGGTTTCAATGAGCAGTTCTTC CASSEAAGGFNEQFF
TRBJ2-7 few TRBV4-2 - TGTGCCAGCAGCCGGGGGACTTTGCGGGATTCCTACGAGCAGTACTTC CASSRGTLRDSYEQYF
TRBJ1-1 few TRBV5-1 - TGCGCCAGCAGCCTGGACAGGAACACTGAAGCTTTCTTT CASSLDRNTEAFF
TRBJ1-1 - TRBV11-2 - TGTGCCAGCACCCGAGGCGGGGTCACTGAAGCTTTCTTT CASTRGGVTEAFF
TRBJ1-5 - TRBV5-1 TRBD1 TGCGCCAGCAGCTTACAGGGGTCGGGTGTGGAGCCCCAGCATTTT CASSLQGSGVEPQHF
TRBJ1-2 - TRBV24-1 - TGTGCCACCAGTCACGGGGACTATGGCTACACCTTC CATSHGDYGYTF